This T cell receptor beta chain stems from a study of T cell responses to AZD1222 COVID-19 vaccine. General observations from the study: In all cases, repertoires were sampled only after the peak T cell response. At baseline, seropositivity was found in only 5 to 7 AZD1222 recipients.

On this clone itself: Its specificity is not known.

Clones were read by immunoSEQ multiplex PCR, and TCRdb kept only the in-frame ones, dropping some. This table has nearly 95,000 clones, 85% to 90% appearing once. Germline CDR1 SGHVS, CDR2 FQNEAQ. Trimming shortened V by 7 bases and J by 6 bases, and 16 bases separated the two germline ends. This CDR3 spans 14 amino acids. This TCR derives from an adult who received the AZD1222 COVID-19 vaccine. Sample: peripheral blood, taken 28 days after the second AZD1222 dose. The chain joins TRBV7-8 to TRBJ2-1; D tentatively reads TRBD1 or TRBD2 (5 bases each). Here the CDR3 DNA reads TGTGCCAGCATCACAGGCCCAGGGACCAATGAGCAGTTCTTC. Its protein is CASITGPGTNEQFF.